This T cell receptor beta chain emerged from a study of CD8 T cells in ankylosing spondylitis. Overall study results and limits: CD8+ by phenotype, disease-linked clones were relatively rare in peripheral blood. Significant enrichment of disease-linked clones was reportedly seen in matched ankylosing spondylitis synovial fluid. Existing reports had already noted some motif variants in reactive arthritis synovial fluid and blood. In ankylosing spondylitis blood, a motif of seven to nine highly homologous TCR beta variants appeared characteristic.

This clonotype appeared a few times. Its antigen is not identified. CDR3 size: 12 residues. Germline V CDR1 and CDR2: KGHSH, LQKENI. V lost 3 bases to trimming and J lost 6 bases; unmatched junction nucleotides: 2. Preparation of TCR beta libraries was done by quantitative 5'-RACE with molecular barcodes. From the 5' RACE reads, TCRdb called clonotypes with MiXCR, one entry per CDR3 protein. The data contain more than 650,000 distinct CDR3 sequences, 12% of them singletons. The source material was blood, either unsorted or a sorted T cell fraction (not recorded which). The gene calls are TRBV18 and TRBJ2-7; 7 bases are shared with TRBD1. The clonotype was recovered from a male donor with ankylosing spondylitis. CDR3 in amino acids: CASSPRGLEQYF. The CDR3 DNA sequence: TGTGCCAGCTCACCGAGGGGGCTCGAGCAGTACTTC.